This T cell receptor (beta chain) comes out of a study of blood T cell repertoires in COVID-19. The wider study: Samples taken during acute and convalescent COVID-19 were collected in the United States, Italy and Spain.

The method was immunoSEQ multiplex PCR; TCRdb's version includes in-frame clones alone and lacks a portion of them. The top ten hold over 0.9% of the sample, which has about 350,000 clones, roughly 90% seen once. The CDR3 is 16 amino acids. V lost 0 bases, J lost 2 bases, and 13 bases lay in between. Germline-derived CDR1 and CDR2 are SEHNR and FQNEAQ (reference sequence). The receptor was isolated from a woman aged 25 to 39 who had been exposed to COVID-19. The sequencing input was PBMCs or T cells enriched from blood (not recorded which). The V call is TRBV7-9, the J call TRBJ1-1; tentatively, D is TRBD1 (5 bases). As DNA, the CDR3 is TGTGCCAGCAGCTTAGCGTCGGCAGGGTTTAACACTGAAGCTTTCTTT. Residues: CASSLASAGFNTEAFF.